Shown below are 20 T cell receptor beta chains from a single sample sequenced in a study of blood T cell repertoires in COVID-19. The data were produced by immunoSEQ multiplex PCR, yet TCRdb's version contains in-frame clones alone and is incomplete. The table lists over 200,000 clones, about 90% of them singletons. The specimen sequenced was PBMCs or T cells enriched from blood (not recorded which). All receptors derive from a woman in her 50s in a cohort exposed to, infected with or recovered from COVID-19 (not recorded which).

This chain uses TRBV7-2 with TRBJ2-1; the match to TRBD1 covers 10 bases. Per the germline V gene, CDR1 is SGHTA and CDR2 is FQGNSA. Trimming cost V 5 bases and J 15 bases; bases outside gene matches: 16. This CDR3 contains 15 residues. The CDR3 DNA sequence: TGTGCCAGCAGCCCGCCCCGGGACAGGGGTAGGCGTCGGTTCTTC. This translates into CASSPPRDRGRRRFF.

CDR3: CASRPIESIYEQYF. CDR3 in DNA: TGTGCCAGCAGACCGATAGAAAGTATCTACGAGCAGTACTTC. This chain links TRBV27 with TRBJ2-7; the D is unclear. Germline V gene data show CDR1 as MNHEY and CDR2 as SMNVEV (reference sequence). The CDR3 is 14 residues long. Trimming stripped 6 bases from V and 3 bases from J, with 15 bases between.

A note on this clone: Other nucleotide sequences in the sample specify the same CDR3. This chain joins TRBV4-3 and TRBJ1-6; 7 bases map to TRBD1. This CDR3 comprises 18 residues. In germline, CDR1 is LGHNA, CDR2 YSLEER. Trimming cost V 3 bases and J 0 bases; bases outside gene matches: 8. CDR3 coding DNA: TGCGCCAGCAGCCAGGGGGCACAGGGGAGCTCCTATAATTCACCCCTCCACTTT. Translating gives CASSQGAQGSSYNSPLHF.

Here the CDR3 DNA reads TGTGCCAGCAGTTTAAGCACTAGCGGGGGCTACGAGCAGTACTTC. It translates to CASSLSTSGGYEQYF. The chain is built from TRBV27 and TRBJ2-7, with 11 bases fitting TRBD2. CDR1 and CDR2 from the germline V gene are MNHEY and SMNVEV (reference sequence). The trim removed 2 bases at V and 3 bases at J, leaving 3 bases unmatched. The CDR3 extends over 15 amino acids.

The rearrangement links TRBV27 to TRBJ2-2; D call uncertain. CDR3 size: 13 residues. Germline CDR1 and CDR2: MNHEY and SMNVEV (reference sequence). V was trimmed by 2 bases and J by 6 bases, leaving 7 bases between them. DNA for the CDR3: TGTGCCAGCAGTTTACTAGTCGCCGGGGAGCTGTTTTTT. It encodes CASSLLVAGELFF.

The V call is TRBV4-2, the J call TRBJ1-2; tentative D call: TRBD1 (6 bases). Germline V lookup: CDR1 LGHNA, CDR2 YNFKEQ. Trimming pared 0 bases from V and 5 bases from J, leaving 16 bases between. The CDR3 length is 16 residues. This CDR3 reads CASSQDLSGTPYGYTF. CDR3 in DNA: TGTGCCAGCAGCCAAGATCTTTCCGGGACACCATATGGCTACACCTTC.

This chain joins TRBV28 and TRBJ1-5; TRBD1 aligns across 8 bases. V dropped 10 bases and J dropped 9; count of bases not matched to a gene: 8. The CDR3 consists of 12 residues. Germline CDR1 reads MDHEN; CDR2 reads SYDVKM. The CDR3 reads CAIARGQGPQHF. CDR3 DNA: TGTGCCATCGCCAGGGGGCAGGGGCCCCAGCATTTT. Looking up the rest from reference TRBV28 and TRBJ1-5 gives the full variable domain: DVKVTQSSRYLVKRTGEKVFLECVQDMDHENMFWYRQDPGLGLRLIYFSYDVKMKEKGDIPEGYSVSREKKERFSLILESASTNQTSMYLCAIARGQGPQHFGDGTRLSIL.

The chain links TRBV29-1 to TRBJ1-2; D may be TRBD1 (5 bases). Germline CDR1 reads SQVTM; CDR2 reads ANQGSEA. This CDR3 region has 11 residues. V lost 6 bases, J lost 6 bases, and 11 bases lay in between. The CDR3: CSVYAGDGYTF. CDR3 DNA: TGCAGCGTCTACGCGGGGGATGGCTACACCTTC. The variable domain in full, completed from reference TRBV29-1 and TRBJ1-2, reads SAVISQKPSRDICQRGTSLTIQCQVDSQVTMMFWYRQQPGQSLTLIATANQGSEATYESGFVIDKFPISRPNLTFSTLTVSNMSPEDSSIYLCSVYAGDGYTFGSGTRLTVV.

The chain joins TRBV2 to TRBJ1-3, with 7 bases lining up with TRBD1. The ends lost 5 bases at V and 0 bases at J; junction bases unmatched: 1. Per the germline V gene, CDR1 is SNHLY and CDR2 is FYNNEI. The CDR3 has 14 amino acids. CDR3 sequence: CASSWDSSGNTIYF. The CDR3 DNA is TGTGCCAGCAGTTGGGACAGCTCTGGAAACACCATATATTTT.

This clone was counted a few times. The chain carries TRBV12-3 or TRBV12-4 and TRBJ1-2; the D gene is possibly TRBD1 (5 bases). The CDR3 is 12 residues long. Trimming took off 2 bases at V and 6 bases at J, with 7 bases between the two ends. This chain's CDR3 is CASSLRGNGYTF. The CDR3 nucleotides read TGTGCCAGCAGTTTAAGGGGTAATGGCTACACCTTC.

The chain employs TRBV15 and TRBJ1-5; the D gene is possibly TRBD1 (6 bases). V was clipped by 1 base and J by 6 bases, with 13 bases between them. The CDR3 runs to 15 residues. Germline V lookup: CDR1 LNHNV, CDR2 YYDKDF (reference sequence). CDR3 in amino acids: CATSRGNRVGQPQHF. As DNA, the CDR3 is TGTGCCACCAGCAGAGGTAACAGGGTTGGTCAGCCCCAGCATTTT.

The CDR3 loop reads CASSLTGDWASPLHF. CDR3 sequence (DNA): TGTGCCAGCAGCCTTACAGGGGATTGGGCGTCACCCCTCCACTTT. This chain connects TRBV27 to TRBJ1-6; 7 nucleotides match TRBD1. J lost 10 bases, V lost 6 bases, and 12 bases had no gene match. Germline V gene sequence: CDR1 MNHEY, CDR2 SMNVEV (reference sequence). The CDR3 extends over 15 amino acids.

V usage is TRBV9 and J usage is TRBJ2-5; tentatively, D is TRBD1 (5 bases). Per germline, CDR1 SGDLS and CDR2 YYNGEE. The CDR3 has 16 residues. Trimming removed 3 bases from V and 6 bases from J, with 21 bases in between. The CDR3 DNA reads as TGTGCCAGCAGCGATAAAATTTCGCTAGGGGCAAAGACCCAGTACTTC. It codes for CASSDKISLGAKTQYF.

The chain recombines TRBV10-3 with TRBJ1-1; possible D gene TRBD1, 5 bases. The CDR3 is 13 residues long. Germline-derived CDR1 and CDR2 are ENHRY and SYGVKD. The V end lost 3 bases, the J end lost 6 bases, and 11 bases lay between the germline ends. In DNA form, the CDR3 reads TGTGCCATCAGTGAAGGCAGGGATCCTGAAGCTTTCTTT. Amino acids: CAISEGRDPEAFF.

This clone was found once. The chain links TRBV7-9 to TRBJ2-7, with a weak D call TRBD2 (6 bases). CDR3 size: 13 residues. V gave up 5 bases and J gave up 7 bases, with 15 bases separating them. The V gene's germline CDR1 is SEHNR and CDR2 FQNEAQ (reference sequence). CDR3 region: CASSRGAPGEQYF. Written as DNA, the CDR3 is TGTGCCAGCAGCCGCGGGGCCCCGGGGGAGCAGTACTTC. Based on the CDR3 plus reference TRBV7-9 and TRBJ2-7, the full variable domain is DTGVSQNPRHKITKRGQNVTFRCDPISEHNRLYWYRQTLGQGPEFLTYFQNEAQLEKSRLLSDRFSAERPKGSFSTLEIQRTEQGDSAMYLCASSRGAPGEQYFGPGTRLTVT.

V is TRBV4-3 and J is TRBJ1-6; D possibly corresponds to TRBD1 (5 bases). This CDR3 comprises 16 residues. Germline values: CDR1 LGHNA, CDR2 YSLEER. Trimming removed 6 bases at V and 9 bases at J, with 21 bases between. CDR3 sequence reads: CASRLIGGGRVSPLHF. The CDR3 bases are TGCGCCAGCAGGCTAATCGGGGGAGGTCGAGTTTCACCCCTCCACTTT.

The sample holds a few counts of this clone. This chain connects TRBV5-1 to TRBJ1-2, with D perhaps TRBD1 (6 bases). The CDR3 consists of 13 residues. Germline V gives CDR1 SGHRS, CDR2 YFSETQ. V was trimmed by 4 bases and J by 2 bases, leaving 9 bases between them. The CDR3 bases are TGCGCCAGCAGCCCAGACAGGAACTATGGCTACACCTTC. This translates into CASSPDRNYGYTF.

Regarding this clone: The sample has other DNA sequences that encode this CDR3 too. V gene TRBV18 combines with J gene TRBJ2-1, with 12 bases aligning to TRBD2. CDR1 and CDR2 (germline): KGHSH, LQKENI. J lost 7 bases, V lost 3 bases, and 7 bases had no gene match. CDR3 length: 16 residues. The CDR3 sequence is CASSPRGLAGGNEQFF. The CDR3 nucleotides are TGTGCCAGCTCACCCCGGGGTCTAGCGGGGGGGAATGAGCAGTTCTTC.

The CDR3 region is CAISDYTDTQYF. CDR3 in DNA: TGTGCCATCAGTGACTACACAGATACGCAGTATTTT. V is TRBV10-3 and J is TRBJ2-3; D remains ambiguous. Germline V gene sequence: CDR1 ENHRY, CDR2 SYGVKD. V was clipped by 3 bases and J by 2 bases, with 3 bases between them. The CDR3 has 12 amino acids.

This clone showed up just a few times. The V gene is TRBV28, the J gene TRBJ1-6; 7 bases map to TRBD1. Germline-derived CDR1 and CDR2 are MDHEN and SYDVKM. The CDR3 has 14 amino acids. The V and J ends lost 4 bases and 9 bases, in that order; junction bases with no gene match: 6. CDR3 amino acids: CASSSGTAFSPLHF. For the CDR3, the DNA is TGTGCCAGCAGTTCCGGGACAGCATTTTCACCCCTCCACTTT.